This entry describes one TCR beta chain. The CDR3 has 16 residues. CDR1 is MDHEN, CDR2 SYDVKM, per germline. V lost 0 bases, J lost 5 bases, and 9 bases stayed unmatched. This specimen belongs to a study of CD8 T cells in Susac syndrome. After extraction with the RNeasy kit, about 0.45 to 1 ug of the RNA was reverse transcribed using random hexamers. A single record per CDR3 protein comes from TCRdb applying MiXCR to the immunoSEQ multiplex PCR reads. Here the sample spans around 150,000 distinct CDR3 sequences, 94% being singletons. The T cells that were sequenced for TCR beta were CD8+ and CD4+ cells from blood. Negative magnetic isolation gave CD8+ and CD4+ cells; FACS enriched CD8+ TEMRA.

Specimen: CD4+ T cells from PBMCs. The receptor was derived from a human donor with multiple sclerosis. V and J are TRBV28 and TRBJ1-1; 7 bases line up with TRBD1. The CDR3 is CASSLWTVRGRTEAFF. The CDR3 DNA reads TGTGCCAGCAGTTTATGGACAGTCAGGGGGAGGACTGAAGCTTTCTTT.